The clone carrying this T cell receptor (beta chain) appeared a single time. Its antigen remains unidentified. This record belongs to a study of CD4+ T cells in melanoma. Study-wide results and caveats: In melanoma, neoantigen-specific CD4+ T cells reportedly differed in differentiation state. A reported correlation linked neoantigen-specific CD4+ T cells to CD8+, macrophage and B cell function.

Germline V gene data show CDR1 as MNHNY and CDR2 as SVGAGI (reference sequence). Trimming took off 6 bases at V and 1 base at J, with 12 bases between the two ends. This CDR3 has 14 residues. Assay used: immunoSEQ multiplex PCR; TCRdb lists only in-frame clones, some missing. The sample gives about 10,000 clones, under 65% of which show up once; 10% to 15% is in the top ten. Sequenced material: cells from a culture (not recorded whether cultured in vitro). This sequence joins TRBV6-6 and TRBJ1-1; D not certain. The source of this sequence is a human donor with melanoma. CDR3 sequence: CASRNRGENTEAFF. In DNA, the CDR3 is TGTGCCAGCAGGAATCGTGGGGAGAACACTGAAGCTTTCTTT.